One sample yielded the 5 T cell receptor beta chains listed below, sequenced in a study of T cell responses to AZD1222 COVID-19 vaccine. Only in-frame clones appear in the TCRdb table, and some are missing; sequencing was by immunoSEQ multiplex PCR. The data show some 140,000 clones, about 93% seen once. This material consisted of peripheral blood, taken on day 0 of AZD1222 vaccination. The receptor source for this set is an adult in good health.

The chain couples TRBV4-1 to TRBJ2-1; perhaps TRBD1 as D (5 bases). CDR3 length equals 15 residues. V gave up 4 bases and J gave up 0 bases, with 10 bases separating them. Germline V gives CDR1 MGHRA, CDR2 YSYEKL. The CDR3 sequence: CASSPHRSSYNEQFF. Here the CDR3 DNA reads TGCGCCAGCAGCCCTCACAGGAGCTCCTACAATGAGCAGTTCTTC.

The rearrangement uses TRBV19 and TRBJ1-1, with a possible D match to TRBD1 (5 bases). The V end lost 6 bases, the J end lost 4 bases, and 18 bases lay between the germline ends. CDR3 length equals 15 residues. Germline-derived CDR1 and CDR2 are LNHDA and SQIVND (reference sequence). CDR3: CASRLWEGEITEAFF. The CDR3 DNA is TGTGCCAGTAGACTTTGGGAAGGGGAGATCACTGAAGCTTTCTTT.

The rearrangement joins TRBV6-5 to TRBJ1-6; the D gene is possibly TRBD1 (6 bases). Germline V CDR1 and CDR2: MNHEY, SVGAGI. Trimming cost V 4 bases and J 6 bases, with 10 bases left between them. The CDR3 is made up of 14 amino acids. The CDR3 DNA reads as TGTGCCAGCAGTTCACAGGGTAGTAATTCACCCCTCCACTTT. This gives the protein CASSSQGSNSPLHF.

The rearrangement joins TRBV30 to TRBJ1-1; D is undetermined. The germline V and J ends were trimmed by 5 bases and 7 bases, with 14 bases remaining between them. The germline CDR1 and CDR2 sequences are GTSNPN and SVGIG (reference sequence). CDR3 length: 12 residues. This CDR3 reads CAWEVRSGEAFF. CDR3 bases: TGTGCCTGGGAGGTAAGGTCAGGTGAAGCTTTCTTT.

The chain employs TRBV5-1 and TRBJ1-4; 7 nucleotides line up with TRBD1. CDR1 is SGHRS and CDR2 is YFSETQ in the germline V gene. The J segment lost 5 bases and the V segment lost 5 bases, leaving 6 bases of the junction unmatched. This CDR3 is 14 amino acids long. CDR3 sequence reads: CASRYRDRNEKLFF. In DNA form, the CDR3 reads TGCGCCAGCAGGTACCGGGACAGAAATGAAAAACTGTTTTTT.